Here is one T cell receptor (beta chain) with its context. Assay: immunoSEQ multiplex PCR; the TCRdb copy retains only in-frame clones and omits some. The table includes 70,000 to 80,000 clones, about nine tenths detected once. The source of the sample is a study of T cell changes during pregnancy in multiple sclerosis. CDR1 and CDR2 from the germline V gene are SGHAT and FQNNGV. The CDR3 is 15 residues long. V lost 3 bases, J lost 5 bases, and 6 bases stayed unmatched. The V call is TRBV11-2, the J call TRBJ2-2; 7 bases match TRBD2. The sequencing here drew on peripheral blood, taken after pregnancy. The sequence came from a female donor in good health, enrolled as a control in a pregnancy study. The CDR3 reads CASSFGGSNTGELFF. CDR3 DNA sequence: TGTGCCAGCAGCTTTGGCGGGAGTAATACCGGGGAGCTGTTTTTT. The whole variable domain, filled in from reference TRBV11-2 and TRBJ2-2, reads EAGVAQSPRYKIIEKRQSVAFWCNPISGHATLYWYQQILGQGPKLLIQFQNNGVVDDSQLPKDRFSAERLKGVDSTLKIQPAKLEDSAVYLCASSFGGSNTGELFFGEGSRLTVL.